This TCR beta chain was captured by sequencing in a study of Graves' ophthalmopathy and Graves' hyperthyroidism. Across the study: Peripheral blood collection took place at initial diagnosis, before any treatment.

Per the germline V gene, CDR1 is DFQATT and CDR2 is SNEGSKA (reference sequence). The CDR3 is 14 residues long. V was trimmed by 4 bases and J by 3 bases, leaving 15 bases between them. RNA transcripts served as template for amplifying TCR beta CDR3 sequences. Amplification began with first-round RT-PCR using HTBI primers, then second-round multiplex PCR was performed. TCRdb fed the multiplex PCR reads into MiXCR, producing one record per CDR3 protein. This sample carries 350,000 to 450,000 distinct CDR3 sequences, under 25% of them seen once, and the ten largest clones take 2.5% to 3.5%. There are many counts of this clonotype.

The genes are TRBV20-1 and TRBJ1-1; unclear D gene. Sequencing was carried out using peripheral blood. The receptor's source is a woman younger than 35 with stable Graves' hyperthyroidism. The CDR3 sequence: CSATVALGDTEAFF. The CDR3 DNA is TGCAGTGCTACTGTCGCTCTTGGGGACACTGAAGCTTTCTTT.